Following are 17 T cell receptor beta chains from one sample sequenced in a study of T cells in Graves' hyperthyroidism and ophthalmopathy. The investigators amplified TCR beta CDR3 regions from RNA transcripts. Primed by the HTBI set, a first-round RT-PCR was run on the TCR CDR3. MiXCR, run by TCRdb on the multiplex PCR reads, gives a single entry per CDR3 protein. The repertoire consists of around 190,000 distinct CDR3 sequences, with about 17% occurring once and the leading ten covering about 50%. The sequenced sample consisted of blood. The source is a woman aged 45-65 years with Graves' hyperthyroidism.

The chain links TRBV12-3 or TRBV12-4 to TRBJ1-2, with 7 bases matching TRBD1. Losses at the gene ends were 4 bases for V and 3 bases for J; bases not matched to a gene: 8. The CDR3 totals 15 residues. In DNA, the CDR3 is TGTGCCAGCAGTTCAGGACAGGAAATATACTATGGCTACACCTTC. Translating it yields CASSSGQEIYYGYTF.

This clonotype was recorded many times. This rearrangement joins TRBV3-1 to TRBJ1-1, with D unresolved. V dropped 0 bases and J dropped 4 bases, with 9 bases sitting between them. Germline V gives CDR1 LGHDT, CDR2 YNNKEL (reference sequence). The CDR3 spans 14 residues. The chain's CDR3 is CASSQDLVSTEAFF. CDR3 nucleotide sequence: TGTGCCAGCAGCCAAGACTTGGTATCCACTGAAGCTTTCTTT.

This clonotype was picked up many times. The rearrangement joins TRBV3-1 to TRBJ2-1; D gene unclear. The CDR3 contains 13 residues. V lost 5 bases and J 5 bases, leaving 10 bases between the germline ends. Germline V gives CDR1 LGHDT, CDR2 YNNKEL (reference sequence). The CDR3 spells CASSFRPNNEQFF. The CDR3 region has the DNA TGTGCCAGCAGCTTCCGACCTAACAATGAGCAGTTCTTC.

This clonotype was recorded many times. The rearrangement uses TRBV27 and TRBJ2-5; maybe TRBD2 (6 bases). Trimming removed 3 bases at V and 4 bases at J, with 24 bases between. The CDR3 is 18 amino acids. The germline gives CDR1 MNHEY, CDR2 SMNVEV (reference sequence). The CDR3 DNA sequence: TGTGCCAGCAGTTTGAAGCGACAAGCACTCGGGACTGGAGAGACCCAGTACTTC. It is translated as CASSLKRQALGTGETQYF.

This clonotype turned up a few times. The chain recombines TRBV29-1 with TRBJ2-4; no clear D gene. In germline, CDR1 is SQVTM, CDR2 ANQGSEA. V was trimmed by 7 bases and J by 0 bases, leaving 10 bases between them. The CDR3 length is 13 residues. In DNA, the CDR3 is TGCAGCGCTAACGGGTTAGCCAAAAACATTCAGTACTTC. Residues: CSANGLAKNIQYF.

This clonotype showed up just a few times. CDR3 protein: CASTMWHPNTEAFF. CDR3 DNA: TGTGCCAGCACCATGTGGCACCCGAACACTGAAGCTTTCTTT. This chain joins TRBV6-1 and TRBJ1-1; D is unclear. Germline CDR1 reads MNHNS; CDR2 reads SASEGT. Trimming left V 7 bases short and J 1 base short, with 13 bases between. This CDR3 comprises 14 residues.

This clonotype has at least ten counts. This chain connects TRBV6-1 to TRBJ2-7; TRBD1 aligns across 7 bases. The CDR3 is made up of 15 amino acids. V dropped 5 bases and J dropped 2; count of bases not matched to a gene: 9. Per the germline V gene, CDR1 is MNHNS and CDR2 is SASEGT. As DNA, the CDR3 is TGTGCCAGCAGTTCTACCCGACAGGGAGCCTACGAGCAGTACTTC. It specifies CASSSTRQGAYEQYF.

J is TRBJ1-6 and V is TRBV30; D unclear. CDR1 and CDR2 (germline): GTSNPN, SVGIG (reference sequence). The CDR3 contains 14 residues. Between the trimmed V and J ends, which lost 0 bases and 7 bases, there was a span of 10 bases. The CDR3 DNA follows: TGTGCCTGGAGTGTCGGAAAGGAAAATTCACCCCTCCACTTT. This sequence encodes CAWSVGKENSPLHF.

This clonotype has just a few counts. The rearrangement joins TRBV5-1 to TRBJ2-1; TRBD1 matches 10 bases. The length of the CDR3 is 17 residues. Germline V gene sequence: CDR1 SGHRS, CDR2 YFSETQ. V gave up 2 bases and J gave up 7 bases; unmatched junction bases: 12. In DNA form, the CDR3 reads TGCGCCAGCAGCTTATCCCCGGGACAGGGGATACAAAATGAGCAGTTCTTC. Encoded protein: CASSLSPGQGIQNEQFF. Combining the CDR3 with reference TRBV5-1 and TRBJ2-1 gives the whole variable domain KAGVTQTPRYLIKTRGQQVTLSCSPISGHRSVSWYQQTPGQGLQFLFEYFSETQRNKGNFPGRFSGRQFSNSRSEMNVSTLELGDSALYLCASSLSPGQGIQNEQFFGPGTRLTVL.

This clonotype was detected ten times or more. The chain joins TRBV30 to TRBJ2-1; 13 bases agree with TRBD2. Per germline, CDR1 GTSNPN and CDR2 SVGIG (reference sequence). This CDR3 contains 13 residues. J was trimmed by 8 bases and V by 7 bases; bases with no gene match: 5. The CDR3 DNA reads TGTGCCTTGACTAGCGGGAGGTTCCATGAGCAGTTCTTC. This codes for CALTSGRFHEQFF.

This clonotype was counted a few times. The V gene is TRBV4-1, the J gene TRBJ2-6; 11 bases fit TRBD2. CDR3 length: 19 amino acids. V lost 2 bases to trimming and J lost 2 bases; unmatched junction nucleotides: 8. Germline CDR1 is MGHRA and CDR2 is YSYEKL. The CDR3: CASSQTYSGRAPGANVLTF. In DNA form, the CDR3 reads TGCGCCAGCAGCCAAACTTATAGCGGGAGGGCCCCTGGGGCCAACGTCCTGACTTTC.

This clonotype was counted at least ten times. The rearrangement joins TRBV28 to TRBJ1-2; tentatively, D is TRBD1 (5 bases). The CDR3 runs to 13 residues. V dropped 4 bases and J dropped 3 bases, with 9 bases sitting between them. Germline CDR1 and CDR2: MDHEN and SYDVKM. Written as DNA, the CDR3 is TGTGCCAGCAGTTGGGACGGACACTATGGCTACACCTTC. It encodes CASSWDGHYGYTF.

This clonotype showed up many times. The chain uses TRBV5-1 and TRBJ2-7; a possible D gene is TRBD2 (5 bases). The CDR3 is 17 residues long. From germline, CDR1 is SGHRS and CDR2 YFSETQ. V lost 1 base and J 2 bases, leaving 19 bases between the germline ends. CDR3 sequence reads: CASSLRSTRGKTYEQYF. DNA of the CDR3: TGCGCCAGCAGCTTGCGATCCACTAGAGGAAAAACCTACGAGCAGTACTTC.

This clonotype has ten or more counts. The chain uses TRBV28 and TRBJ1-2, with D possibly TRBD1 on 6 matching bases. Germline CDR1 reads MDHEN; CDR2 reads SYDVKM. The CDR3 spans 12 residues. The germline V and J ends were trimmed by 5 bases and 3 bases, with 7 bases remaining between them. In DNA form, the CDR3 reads TGTGCCAGCAGTGGACAGTACTATGGCTACACCTTC. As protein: CASSGQYYGYTF.

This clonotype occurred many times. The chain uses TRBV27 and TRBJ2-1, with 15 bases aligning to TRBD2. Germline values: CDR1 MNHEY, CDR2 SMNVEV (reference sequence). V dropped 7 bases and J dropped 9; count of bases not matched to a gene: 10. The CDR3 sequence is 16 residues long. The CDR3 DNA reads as TGTGCCAGCAAAGCATCCGGGACTAGCGGGAGGAGTGAGCAGTTCTTC. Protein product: CASKASGTSGRSEQFF.

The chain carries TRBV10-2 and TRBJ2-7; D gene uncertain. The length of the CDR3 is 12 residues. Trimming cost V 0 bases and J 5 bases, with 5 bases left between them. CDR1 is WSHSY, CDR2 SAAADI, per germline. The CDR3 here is CASSESGHEQYF. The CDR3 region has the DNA TGCGCCAGCAGTGAGTCAGGGCACGAGCAGTACTTC.

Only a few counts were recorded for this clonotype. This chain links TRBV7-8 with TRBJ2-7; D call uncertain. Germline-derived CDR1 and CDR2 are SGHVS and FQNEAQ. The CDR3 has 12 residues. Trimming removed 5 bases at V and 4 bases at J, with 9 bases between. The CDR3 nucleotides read TGTGCCAGCAGCCCGAGACATTACGAGCAGTACTTC. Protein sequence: CASSPRHYEQYF.